The clone carrying this T cell receptor (beta chain) has more than one count but fewer than ten. Its antigen is undetermined. The CDR3 loop spans 16 amino acids. These data belong to a study of cytomegalovirus exposure and HLA in healthy donors. Overall study findings and caveats: After further analysis at a later stage, around 17,000 TCR beta sequences were associated with HLA alleles at 0.05 false discovery rate. Among TCR beta chains of equal frequency, HLA-associated ones were more clonally expanded in a later analysis.

Amplification used 60 Vbeta primers and 13 Jbeta primers. Clones were sequenced by immunoSEQ multiplex PCR, and TCRdb holds only the in-frame ones, with some missing. This table has 100,000 to 150,000 clones, about 68% appearing once. The J gene is TRBJ2-4, the V gene TRBV21-1; the table's TRBD1 call for D was not verified on the DNA. TRBV21-1 is reported as a pseudogene. The receptor was derived from a man in his forties in good health and CMV-seropositive. Material for sequencing was PBMCs. CDR3: CASITPRAGAKNIQYF. CDR3 bases: TGTGCCAGCATCACACCACGGGCAGGGGCCAAAAACATTCAGTACTTC.